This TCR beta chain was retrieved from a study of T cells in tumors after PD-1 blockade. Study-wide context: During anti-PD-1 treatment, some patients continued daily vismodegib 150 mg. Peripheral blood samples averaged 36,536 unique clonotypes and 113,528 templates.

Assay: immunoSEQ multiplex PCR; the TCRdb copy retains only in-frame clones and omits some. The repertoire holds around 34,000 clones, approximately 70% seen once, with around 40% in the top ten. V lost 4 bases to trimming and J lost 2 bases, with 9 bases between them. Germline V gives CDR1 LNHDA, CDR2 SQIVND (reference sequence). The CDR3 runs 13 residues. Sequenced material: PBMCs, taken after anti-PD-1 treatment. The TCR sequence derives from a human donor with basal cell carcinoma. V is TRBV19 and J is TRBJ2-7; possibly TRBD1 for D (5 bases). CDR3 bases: TGTGCCAGTAGTACAGGGATTACCTACGAGCAGTACTTC. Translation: CASSTGITYEQYF.